These T cell receptor beta chains were read from a single sample in a study of T-cell reconstitution after alpha-beta-depleted transplantation in children. One entry per CDR3 protein results from TCRdb running MiXCR on the PCR reads. The sample carries about a million distinct CDR3 sequences, less than 30% recorded once. The source material was PBMCs, mostly from graft donor cells, sampled 360 days after TCRalphabeta/CD19-depleted stem cell transplant. Receptor source: a boy younger than two who had a stem cell transplant for SCID, so the T cells may come from the graft donor. CDR3s include the opening cysteine and the closing phenylalanine or tryptophan. D genes are given only for firm matches. Size is stated for part of the rows, as once, few or many counts, or as a class when the clone is expanded.

d_call	v_call	clone_size	j_call	cdr3_nt	cdr3_aa
.	TRBV10-3	few	TRBJ2-3	TGTGCCATCAGTGGAGGGGCGGCAGATACGCAGTATTTT	CAISGGAADTQYF
TRBD1	TRBV5-5	.	TRBJ2-5	TGTGCCAGCAGCTTAGGATATACAGGGGTACAAGAGACCCAGTACTTC	CASSLGYTGVQETQYF
.	TRBV9	.	TRBJ2-7	TGTGCCAGCAGCGTAGGCACAGACGAGCAGTACTTC	CASSVGTDEQYF
.	TRBV5-1	.	TRBJ2-2	TGCGCCAGTACTCCCGCCGGGACACTGAACACCGGGGAGCTGTTTTTT	CASTPAGTLNTGELFF
.	TRBV15	.	TRBJ2-1	TGTGCCACCAGCAGAGGACAGGCGGGGTACAATGAGCAGTTCTTC	CATSRGQAGYNEQFF
.	TRBV2	.	TRBJ1-2	TGTGCCAACGGGACGGCGCCTAACTATGGCTACACCTTC	CANGTAPNYGYTF
.	TRBV24-1	.	TRBJ1-2	TGTGCCACCAGTGATTCCCAGGGTTTCCGGGGCTACACCTTC	CATSDSQGFRGYTF
.	TRBV5-5	few	TRBJ2-3	TGTGCCAGCAGCAACGGACTAACAGATACGCAGTATTTT	CASSNGLTDTQYF
TRBD2	TRBV5-5	.	TRBJ2-7	TGTGCCAGCAGCATGCGGGGGACTGCTACTAACGAGCAGTACTTC	CASSMRGTATNEQYF
.	TRBV5-8	.	TRBJ2-5	TGTGCCAGCAGCTTCGAAGGAGCGGGGACCCAGTACTTC	CASSFEGAGTQYF
.	TRBV3-1	.	TRBJ2-2	TGTGCCAGCAGCCAAGATCAGGCAGCCGGGGAGCTGTTTTTT	CASSQDQAAGELFF
.	TRBV10-3	few	TRBJ2-1	TGTGCCATGATGAGAGGAAATGAGCAGTTCTTC	CAMMRGNEQFF
TRBD2	TRBV6-2/TRBV6-3	few	TRBJ2-3	TGTGCCAGCAGTAGAGGACTAGCTCTTGGAGATACGCAGTATTTT	CASSRGLALGDTQYF
TRBD1	TRBV5-1	.	TRBJ2-2	TGCGCCAGCACCAACAGGGGCCCCGGGGAGCTGTTTTTT	CASTNRGPGELFF
TRBD2	TRBV20-1	few	TRBJ2-3	TGCAGTGCTACGACTAGCGGGACTACAGATACGCAGTATTTT	CSATTSGTTDTQYF
TRBD2	TRBV28	.	TRBJ2-7	TGTGCCAGCCAAGGGCGGGGGATTCCCTCCTACGAGCAGTACTTC	CASQGRGIPSYEQYF
.	TRBV4-3	.	TRBJ2-7	TGCGCCAGCAGCCAAGATTCGGGGGTCTACGAGCAGTACTTC	CASSQDSGVYEQYF
TRBD1	TRBV3-1	few	TRBJ2-1	TGTGCCAGCAGAAGAAGGACAGGGGGAAACAATGAGCAGTTCTTC	CASRRRTGGNNEQFF
.	TRBV5-5	.	TRBJ2-5	TGTGCCAGCAGCCGGGGCTTGCTAGCGCCGGAGACCCAGTACTTC	CASSRGLLAPETQYF
.	TRBV12-3/TRBV12-4	.	TRBJ1-2	TGTGCCAGCAGTGCTCTAGGCGGCTATGGCTACACCTTC	CASSALGGYGYTF
.	TRBV19	.	TRBJ1-2	TGTGCCAGTAGTATACGCCGCCAGGATATACTTAATGGCTACACCTTC	CASSIRRQDILNGYTF
.	TRBV10-3	.	TRBJ2-3	TGTGCCGCCGGCGGGTCAGATACGCAGTATTTT	CAAGGSDTQYF
.	TRBV5-1	few	TRBJ2-1	TGCGCCAGCCGGGCAGGACATGAGCAGTTCTTC	CASRAGHEQFF
TRBD1	TRBV10-3	few	TRBJ2-7	TGTGCCATACTGACAGGGGGTGGCGAGCAGTACTTC	CAILTGGGEQYF
TRBD2	TRBV20-1	.	TRBJ2-3	TGCAGTGCTGGGGGACTAGAACCATTGAGCACAGATACGCAGTATTTT	CSAGGLEPLSTDTQYF
.	TRBV10-3	few	TRBJ1-1	TGTGCCATCAGTGAGACAGCCACATATATGAACACTGAAGCTTTCTTT	CAISETATYMNTEAFF
.	TRBV20-1	.	TRBJ1-1	TGCAGTGCTAAGAGGGACATAGAAAACGAAGCTTTCTTT	CSAKRDIENEAFF
TRBD1	TRBV4-3	few	TRBJ1-2	TGCGCCAGCAGCCAAGGACCAGACAGGGTTACTAACTATGGCTACACCTTC	CASSQGPDRVTNYGYTF
.	TRBV4-3	.	TRBJ1-1	TGCGCCAGCAGCCAAGATCCATCAGGAGTAAACACTGAAGCTTTCTTT	CASSQDPSGVNTEAFF